This entry lists 21 T cell receptor beta chains sequenced from one sample in a study of blood T cells in healthy people across ages (dated by TCRdb to between 2015 and 2016). Library preparation was by 5' RACE. This sample was sequenced with an Illumina HiSeq 2500. A second PCR of roughly 7 to 12 cycles was run with a J-beta primer mix and a sample-barcoded 5' primer. TCRdb reran the public reads through fastp at Q25 and MiXCR, keeping productive beta chains. When rows share a CDR3 protein, they turn into one entry using the most common DNA and genes. The sample table records hundreds of thousands of distinct CDR3 sequences; around 25% of these occur just once. The ten largest clones represent 8% to 10% of the sample. This sample also appeared in a second study, on T cells of mothers and their children.

Material: blood. The origin of the receptors is a boy younger than 18 in good health.

This clonotype has just a few counts. The V and J genes are TRBV11-2 and TRBJ2-5, with 11 bases identical to TRBD2. Trimming took 4 bases from V and 2 from J; bases not matched to a gene: 9. Germline values: CDR1 SGHAT, CDR2 FQNNGV. There are 17 residues in the CDR3. CDR3 sequence reads: CASSSSSSGGIQETQYF. The DNA of the CDR3 is TGTGCCAGCAGCTCTTCATCTAGCGGGGGGATACAAGAGACCCAGTACTTC.

The chain is built from TRBV11-2 and TRBJ2-1; possibly TRBD2 for D (5 bases). Trimming stripped 1 base from V and 2 bases from J, with 15 bases between. Germline CDR1 reads SGHAT; CDR2 reads FQNNGV. The CDR3 extends over 17 amino acids. CDR3 sequence (DNA): TGTGCCAGCAGCTTAGGGATTGGAGGCCGCCCCTACAATGAGCAGTTCTTC. Residues: CASSLGIGGRPYNEQFF.

In this sample, this clonotype turned up a few times. The chain couples TRBV4-2 to TRBJ2-7; TRBD2 aligns across 7 bases. Germline V gene data show CDR1 as LGHNA and CDR2 as YNFKEQ. The V gene end was trimmed by 0 bases and the J gene end by 5 bases; junction bases not matched to a gene: 7. The CDR3 contains 15 residues. Here the CDR3 reads CASSQDWPGGNEQYF. CDR3 sequence (DNA): TGTGCCAGCAGCCAAGATTGGCCGGGGGGTAACGAGCAGTACTTC.

In its sample, this clonotype was seen a few times. An end of the junction differs from the germline gene, which may be a read error. This CDR3 is CASSLGGEAPETQYF. CDR3 DNA: TGTGCTAGCAGCTTAGGGGGTGAGGCGCCAGAGACCCAGTACTTC. This chain joins TRBV7-7 and TRBJ2-5; TRBD1 might be the D (6 bases). Per germline, CDR1 SSHAT and CDR2 FNYEAQ (reference sequence). CDR3 length: 15 amino acids. The full variable domain, rest sourced from reference TRBV7-7 and TRBJ2-5, is GAGVSQSPRYKVTKRGQDVTLRCDPISSHATLYWYQQALGQGPEFLTYFNYEAQPDKSGLPSDRFSAERPEGSISTLTIQRTEQRDSAMYRCASSLGGEAPETQYFGPGTRLLVL.

J is TRBJ2-7 and V is TRBV6-6; 11 bases line up with TRBD2. Germline CDR1 and CDR2: MNHNY and SVGAGI (reference sequence). After removal of 5 bases from V and 5 bases from J, the junction contained 5 bases not matched to a gene. The CDR3 is made up of 14 amino acids. For the CDR3, the DNA is TGTGCCAGCAGTACCCGACTAGCGGGAAACGAGCAGTACTTC. It specifies CASSTRLAGNEQYF.

The sample holds a few counts of this clonotype. The chain is built from TRBV3-1 and TRBJ1-1, with 7 nucleotides matching TRBD1. Trimming removed 1 base from V and 1 base from J; junction bases left unmatched: 3. Germline CDR1 is LGHDT and CDR2 is YNNKEL (reference sequence). This CDR3 region has 15 residues. CDR3 nucleotides: TGTGCCAGCAGCCAAGCTGGACAGGAGAACACTGAAGCTTTCTTT. It codes for CASSQAGQENTEAFF.

V is TRBV20-1 and J is TRBJ2-7, with TRBD1 matching 11 bases. The trim removed 5 bases at V and 3 bases at J, leaving 3 bases unmatched. CDR1 and CDR2 from the germline V gene are DFQATT and SNEGSKA (reference sequence). The CDR3 extends over 13 amino acids. The CDR3: CSARDRGNYEQYF. The CDR3 coding sequence is TGCAGTGCTCGGGACAGGGGGAACTACGAGCAGTACTTC.

This clonotype has only a few counts. The chain has TRBV20-1 and TRBJ2-1; 10 bases match TRBD2. The V gene's germline CDR1 is DFQATT and CDR2 SNEGSKA (reference sequence). V trimming: 5 bases; J trimming: 4 bases; junction bases outside the gene matches: 11. This CDR3 has 16 residues. CDR3 region: CSAPTITSGAYNEQFF. The CDR3 DNA sequence: TGCAGTGCTCCAACTATCACTAGCGGGGCTTACAATGAGCAGTTCTTC.

Note on this clonotype: Compared with germline, one end of the junction differs, possibly owing to a read error. J is TRBJ2-5 and V is TRBV29-1, with D hard to call. CDR3 length: 13 amino acids. CDR1 SQVTM and CDR2 ANQGSEA come from the germline V gene. CDR3 sequence reads: CSAEGRYQETQYF. Here the CDR3 DNA reads TGCAGCGCTGAAGGCCGGTACCAAGAGACCCAGTACTTC.

This clonotype was found a few times. The chain combines TRBV7-9 with TRBJ2-3; TRBD2 aligns across 7 bases. Germline V lookup: CDR1 SEHNR, CDR2 FQNEAQ (reference sequence). V gave up 6 bases and J gave up 4 bases; unmatched junction bases: 13. The CDR3 is 16 residues long. The CDR3 reads CASRELAGVSADTQYF. The CDR3 nucleotides read TGTGCCAGCAGAGAACTGGCGGGAGTCTCCGCAGATACGCAGTATTTT.

This clonotype was found a few times. This chain links TRBV11-2 with TRBJ2-5; D unclear. The CDR3 is made up of 13 amino acids. Trimming removed 5 bases from V and 12 bases from J, with 19 bases in between. Germline CDR1 reads SGHAT; CDR2 reads FQNNGV. CDR3 DNA: TGTGCCAGCAGCCCCCCTACGAGCGAACTGGAGTACTTC. This translates into CASSPPTSELEYF.

This clonotype was seen a few times. V is TRBV2 and J is TRBJ2-5, with TRBD2 matching 9 bases. CDR1 and CDR2 from the germline V gene are SNHLY and FYNNEI. The CDR3 is 15 amino acids. With 7 bases clipped from V and 2 bases from J, the junction kept 8 bases outside the gene matches. CDR3: CASKPVSGGQETQYF. CDR3 DNA sequence: TGTGCCAGCAAACCCGTTAGCGGGGGTCAAGAGACCCAGTACTTC.

This clonotype was seen only a few times. This chain links TRBV7-2 with TRBJ2-5; TRBD2 might be the D (5 bases). With the DNA end fitting TRBJ2-7 better, the J assignment may be wrong. The CDR3 covers 16 residues. Per the germline V gene, CDR1 is SGHTA and CDR2 is FQGNSA. The CDR3 DNA is TGTGCCAGCAGCTTAGATCCTAGCCATTCCCCGTACGAGCAGTACTTC. It codes for CASSLDPSHSPYEQYF.

This clonotype has more than one count but fewer than ten. The chain employs TRBV12-3 or TRBV12-4 and TRBJ2-6, with TRBD1 matching 7 bases. V was pared by 7 bases and J by 3 bases, with 9 bases of the junction left unmatched. The CDR3 contains 16 residues. Here the CDR3 DNA reads TGTGCCAGCACCAACCCCGACAGGGATGGGGCCAACGTCCTGACTTTC. Protein product: CASTNPDRDGANVLTF.

This sequence joins TRBV20-1 and TRBJ2-3; D gene unclear. In germline, CDR1 is DFQATT, CDR2 SNEGSKA (reference sequence). This CDR3 has 15 residues. The V end lost 0 bases, the J end lost 1 base, and 11 bases lay between the germline ends. This CDR3 reads CSARDETVGTDTQYF. The CDR3, as DNA: TGCAGTGCTAGAGATGAGACCGTTGGCACAGATACGCAGTATTTT.

The chain couples TRBV12-3 or TRBV12-4 to TRBJ2-1; D possibly corresponds to TRBD2 (6 bases). Deletions cut 2 bases from V and 9 bases from J, with 17 bases between. The CDR3 has 15 amino acids. Written as DNA, the CDR3 is TGTGCCAGCAGTTTAAACGCCCGGGGGATCGGTGAGCAGTTCTTC. Protein: CASSLNARGIGEQFF.

This clonotype has more than one count but fewer than ten. The chain carries TRBV29-1 and TRBJ2-1; 8 bases line up with TRBD2. The end of the DNA is better explained by TRBJ2-5, so the J call may be wrong. The CDR3 contains 13 residues. Germline V gene data show CDR1 as SQVTM and CDR2 as ANQGSEA. The CDR3 DNA reads TGCAGCGGGAGCGGGAGACTCAAAGAGACCCAGTACTTC. Amino acid sequence: CSGSGRLKETQYF.

V usage is TRBV24-1 and J usage is TRBJ2-1; D is unresolved. The CDR3 length is 12 residues. Germline CDR1 is KGHDR and CDR2 is SFDVKD. The V end lost 5 bases, the J end lost 10 bases, and 11 bases lay between the germline ends. In nucleotides, the CDR3 is TGTGCCACCAGTGTTAGGTCCGGGGAGCAGTTCTTC. Its translation: CATSVRSGEQFF.

There are a few counts of this clonotype. The rearrangement links TRBV4-2 to TRBJ2-3; D is unresolved. This CDR3 contains 14 residues. The germline V gene encodes CDR1 LGHNA and CDR2 YNFKEQ. The germline V and J ends were trimmed by 5 bases and 6 bases, with 15 bases remaining between them. CDR3 amino acids: CASSDTNSRDTQYF. CDR3 nucleotide sequence: TGTGCCAGCAGCGACACCAATTCTCGGGATACGCAGTATTTT.

The chain joins TRBV12-3 or TRBV12-4 to TRBJ2-7; TRBD1 might be the D (6 bases). The V end was cut by 6 bases, the J end by 0 bases, with 18 bases between. The CDR3 consists of 16 residues. The CDR3 nucleotides read TGTGCCAGCAGCCAGCATGACAGGTCTAGCTCCTACGAGCAGTACTTC. Translated: CASSQHDRSSSYEQYF.

This clonotype was observed a few times. The chain combines TRBV29-1 with TRBJ2-1; the D is unclear. V lost 3 bases and J lost 1, with 10 bases in between. CDR1 SQVTM and CDR2 ANQGSEA come from the germline V gene. The CDR3 is made up of 14 amino acids. CDR3 coding DNA: TGCAGCGTTGAGTGGCAGCATTCCTACAATGAGCAGTTCTTC. Protein sequence: CSVEWQHSYNEQFF.